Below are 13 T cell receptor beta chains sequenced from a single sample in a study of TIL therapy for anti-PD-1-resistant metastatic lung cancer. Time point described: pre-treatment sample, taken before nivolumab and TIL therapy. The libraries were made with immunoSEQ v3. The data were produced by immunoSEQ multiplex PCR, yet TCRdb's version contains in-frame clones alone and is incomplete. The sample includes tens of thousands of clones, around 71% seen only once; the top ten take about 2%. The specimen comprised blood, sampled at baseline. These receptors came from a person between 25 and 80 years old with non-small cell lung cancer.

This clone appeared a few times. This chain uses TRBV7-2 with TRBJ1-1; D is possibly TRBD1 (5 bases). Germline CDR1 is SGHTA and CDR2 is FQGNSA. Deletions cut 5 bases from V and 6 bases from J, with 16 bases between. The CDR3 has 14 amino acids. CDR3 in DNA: TGTGCCAGCAGCCTCCGCAGGGTCCGAGCTGAAGCTTTCTTT. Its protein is CASSLRRVRAEAFF.

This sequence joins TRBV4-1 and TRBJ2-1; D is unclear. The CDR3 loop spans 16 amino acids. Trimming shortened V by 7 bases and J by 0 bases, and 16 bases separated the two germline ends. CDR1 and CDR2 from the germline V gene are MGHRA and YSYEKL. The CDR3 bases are TGCGCCAGCAAAGAATCTCCGGTCAGCTCCTACAATGAGCAGTTCTTC. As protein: CASKESPVSSYNEQFF.

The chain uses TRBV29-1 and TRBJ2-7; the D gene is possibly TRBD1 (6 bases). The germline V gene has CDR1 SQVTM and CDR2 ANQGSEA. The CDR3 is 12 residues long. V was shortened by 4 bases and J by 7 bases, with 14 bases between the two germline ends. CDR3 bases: TGCAGCGTTGGGGGGCAGGGGTGGGAGCAGTACTTC. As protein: CSVGGQGWEQYF.

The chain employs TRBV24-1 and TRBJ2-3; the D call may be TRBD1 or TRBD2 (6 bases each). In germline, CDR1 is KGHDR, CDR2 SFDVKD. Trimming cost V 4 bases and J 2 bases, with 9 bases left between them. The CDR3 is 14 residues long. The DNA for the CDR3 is TGTGCCACCAGTGACCGGGGGCCCACAGATACGCAGTATTTT. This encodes CATSDRGPTDTQYF.

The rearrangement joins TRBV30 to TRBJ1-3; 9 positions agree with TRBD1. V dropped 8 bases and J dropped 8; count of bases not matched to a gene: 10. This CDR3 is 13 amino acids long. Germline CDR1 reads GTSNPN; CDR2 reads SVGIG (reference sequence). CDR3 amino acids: CAGTGQGTYTIYF. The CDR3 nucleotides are TGTGCCGGGACCGGACAGGGGACGTACACCATATATTTT.

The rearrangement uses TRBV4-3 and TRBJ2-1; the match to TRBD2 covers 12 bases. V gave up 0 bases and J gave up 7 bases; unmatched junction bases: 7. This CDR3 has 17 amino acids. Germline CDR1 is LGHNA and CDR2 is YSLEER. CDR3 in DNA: TGCGCCAGCAGCCAAGATCGGCTAGCGGGGGGGGTAAATGAGCAGTTCTTC. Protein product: CASSQDRLAGGVNEQFF.

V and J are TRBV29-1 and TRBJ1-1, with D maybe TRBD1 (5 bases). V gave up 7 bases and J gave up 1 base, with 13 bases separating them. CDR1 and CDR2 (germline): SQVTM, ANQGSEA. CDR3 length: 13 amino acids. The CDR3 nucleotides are TGCAGCGCTTCTAAAGACAGGAACACTGAAGCTTTCTTT. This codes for CSASKDRNTEAFF.

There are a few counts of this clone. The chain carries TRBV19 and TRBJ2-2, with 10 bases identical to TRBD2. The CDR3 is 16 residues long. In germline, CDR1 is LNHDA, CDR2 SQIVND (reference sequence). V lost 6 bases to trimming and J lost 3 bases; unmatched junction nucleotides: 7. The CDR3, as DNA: TGTGCCAGTAGGGCTAGCGGGAGATCGGACACCGGGGAGCTGTTTTTT. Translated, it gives CASRASGRSDTGELFF.

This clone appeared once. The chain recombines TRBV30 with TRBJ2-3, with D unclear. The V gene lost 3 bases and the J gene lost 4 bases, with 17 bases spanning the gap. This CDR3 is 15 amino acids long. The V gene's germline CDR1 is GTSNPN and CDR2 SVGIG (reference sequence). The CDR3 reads CAWRGQSSWADTQYF. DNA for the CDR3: TGTGCCTGGAGGGGCCAGTCATCTTGGGCAGATACGCAGTATTTT.

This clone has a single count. This chain's CDR3 is CASSIAPGPTTEAFF. CDR3 in DNA: TGTGCCAGTAGTATAGCGCCGGGACCGACCACTGAAGCTTTCTTT. The rearrangement joins TRBV19 to TRBJ1-1, with a weak D call TRBD1 (5 bases). The CDR3 runs to 15 residues. Looked up from germline, CDR1 is LNHDA and CDR2 is SQIVND (reference sequence). V lost 1 base to trimming and J lost 4 bases, with 13 bases between them.

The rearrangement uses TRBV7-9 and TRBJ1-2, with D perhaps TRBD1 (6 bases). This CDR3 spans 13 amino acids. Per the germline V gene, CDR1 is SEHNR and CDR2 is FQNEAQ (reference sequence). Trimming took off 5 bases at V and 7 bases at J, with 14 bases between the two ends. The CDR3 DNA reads TGTGCCAGCAGCCCCAGGGGTCTTCTTGGCTACACCTTC. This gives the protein CASSPRGLLGYTF.

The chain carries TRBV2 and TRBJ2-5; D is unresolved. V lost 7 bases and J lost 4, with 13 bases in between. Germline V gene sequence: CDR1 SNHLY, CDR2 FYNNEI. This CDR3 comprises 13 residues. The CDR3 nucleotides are TGTGCCAGCAACCGTCGGGCCGGAGAGACCCAGTACTTC. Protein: CASNRRAGETQYF. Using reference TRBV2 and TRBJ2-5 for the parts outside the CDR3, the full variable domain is EPEVTQTPSHQVTQMGQEVILRCVPISNHLYFYWYRQILGQKVEFLVSFYNNEISEKSEIFDDQFSVERPDGSNFTLKIRSTKLEDSAMYFCASNRRAGETQYFGPGTRLLVL.

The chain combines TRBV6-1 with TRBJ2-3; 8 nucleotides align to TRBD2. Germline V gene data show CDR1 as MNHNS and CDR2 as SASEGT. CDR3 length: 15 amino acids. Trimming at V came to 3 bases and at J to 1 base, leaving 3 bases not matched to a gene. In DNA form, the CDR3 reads TGTGCCAGCAGTGAGCGGGGGGCCCGCACAGATACGCAGTATTTT. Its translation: CASSERGARTDTQYF.